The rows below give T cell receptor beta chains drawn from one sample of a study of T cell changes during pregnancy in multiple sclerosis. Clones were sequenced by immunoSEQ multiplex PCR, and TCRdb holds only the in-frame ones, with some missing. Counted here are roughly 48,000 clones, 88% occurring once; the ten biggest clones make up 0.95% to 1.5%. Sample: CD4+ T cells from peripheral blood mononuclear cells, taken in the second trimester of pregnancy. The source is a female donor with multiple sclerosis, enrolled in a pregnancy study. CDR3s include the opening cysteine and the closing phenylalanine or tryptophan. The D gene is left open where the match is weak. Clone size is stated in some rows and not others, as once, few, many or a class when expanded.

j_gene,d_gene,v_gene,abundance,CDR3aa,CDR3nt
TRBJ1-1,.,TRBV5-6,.,CASSFLPGGTEAFF,TGTGCCAGCAGCTTCCTCCCGGGGGGCACTGAAGCTTTCTTT
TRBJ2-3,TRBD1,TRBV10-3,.,CAISEGTGERNTQYF,TGTGCCATCAGTGAGGGGACAGGGGAGAGAAATACGCAGTATTTT
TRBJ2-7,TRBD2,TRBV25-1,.,CASSEFGAGGDYEQYF,TGTGCCAGCAGTGAATTCGGGGCGGGAGGGGACTACGAGCAGTACTTC
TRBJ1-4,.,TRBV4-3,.,CASSPQGRGEKLFF,TGCGCCAGCAGCCCACAGGGTAGAGGTGAAAAACTGTTTTTT
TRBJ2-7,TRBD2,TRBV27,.,CASSSSTSGTNEQYF,TGTGCCAGCAGTTCCTCCACTAGCGGGACAAACGAGCAGTACTTC
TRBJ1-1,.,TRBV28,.,CASSRDSGEAFF,TGTGCCAGCAGTAGGGATAGCGGTGAAGCTTTCTTT
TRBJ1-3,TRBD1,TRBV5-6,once,CASSWGQGTAGNTIYF,TGTGCCAGCAGCTGGGGACAGGGTACGGCTGGAAACACCATATATTTT
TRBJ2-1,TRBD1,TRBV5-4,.,CASSRTGGYNEQFF,TGTGCCAGCAGCCGGACAGGGGGCTACAATGAGCAGTTCTTC
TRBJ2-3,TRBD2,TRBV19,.,CASSPGLAGDRYTQYF,TGTGCCAGTAGTCCCGGACTAGCGGGAGATCGATATACGCAGTATTTT
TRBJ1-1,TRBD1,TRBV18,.,CASSPPGGITEAFF,TGTGCCAGCTCACCCCCAGGGGGTATAACTGAAGCTTTCTTT
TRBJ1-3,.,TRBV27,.,CASSPRSIQAISGNTIYF,TGTGCCAGCAGCCCACGAAGTATACAGGCTATCTCTGGAAACACCATATATTTT
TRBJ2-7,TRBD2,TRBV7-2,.,CASSLVSGAGGYEQYF,TGTGCCAGCAGCTTAGTGTCTGGAGCGGGGGGCTACGAGCAGTACTTC
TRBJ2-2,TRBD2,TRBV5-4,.,CASSWGTSGPGELFF,TGTGCCAGCAGCTGGGGGACTAGCGGGCCCGGGGAGCTGTTTTTT
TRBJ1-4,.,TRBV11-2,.,CASRPTRGQREKLFF,TGTGCCAGCAGACCCACTCGAGGGCAACGTGAAAAACTGTTTTTT
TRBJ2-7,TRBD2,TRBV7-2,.,CASSLRLAEPNEQYF,TGTGCCAGCAGCCTACGACTAGCGGAACCCAACGAGCAGTACTTC
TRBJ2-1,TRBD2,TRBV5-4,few,CASSFSGGSYNEQFF,TGTGCCAGCAGTTTTTCGGGGGGCTCCTACAATGAGCAGTTCTTC
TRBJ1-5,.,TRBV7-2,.,CASSRQHNQPQHF,TGTGCCAGCAGCCGACAACACAATCAGCCCCAGCATTTT
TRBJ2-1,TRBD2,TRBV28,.,CASTVAGPYNEQFF,TGTGCCAGCACTGTAGCGGGCCCCTACAATGAGCAGTTCTTC
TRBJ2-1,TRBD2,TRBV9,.,CASSVSSLAGGRSYNEQFF,TGTGCCAGCAGCGTAAGCTCGCTAGCGGGAGGCCGCTCCTACAATGAGCAGTTCTTC
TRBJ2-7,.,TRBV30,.,CAWSVEYEQYF,TGTGCCTGGAGTGTAGAGTACGAGCAGTACTTC
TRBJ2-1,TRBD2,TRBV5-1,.,CASSLAILRAGGHSYNEQFF,TGCGCCAGCAGCTTGGCCATATTAAGAGCGGGAGGACACTCCTACAATGAGCAGTTCTTC
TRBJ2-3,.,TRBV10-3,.,CAISEPVTDTQYF,TGTGCCATCAGTGAGCCCGTCACAGATACGCAGTATTTT
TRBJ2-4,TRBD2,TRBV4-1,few,CASSHPGLAGGPAKNIQYF,TGCGCCAGCAGCCACCCGGGACTAGCGGGAGGCCCAGCCAAAAACATTCAGTACTTC
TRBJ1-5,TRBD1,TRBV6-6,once,CASGTRDRGDQPQHF,TGTGCCAGCGGCACCCGGGACAGGGGGGATCAGCCCCAGCATTTT
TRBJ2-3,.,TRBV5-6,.,CASSLGANTDTQYF,TGTGCCAGCAGCTTGGGGGCCAACACAGATACGCAGTATTTT
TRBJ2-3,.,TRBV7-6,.,CASSYYLASTDTQYF,TGTGCCAGCAGCTACTACCTTGCTAGCACAGATACGCAGTATTTT
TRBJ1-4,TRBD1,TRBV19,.,CASSEGAVGTNEKLFF,TGTGCCAGTTCCGAGGGGGCGGTTGGAACTAATGAAAAACTGTTTTTT
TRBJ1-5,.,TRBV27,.,CASSFRSGIGGNQPQHF,TGTGCCAGCAGTTTCAGATCCGGGATTGGAGGCAATCAGCCCCAGCATTTT
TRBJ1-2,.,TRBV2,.,CASHPETGSYGYTF,TGTGCCAGCCACCCGGAAACAGGGAGCTATGGCTACACCTTC
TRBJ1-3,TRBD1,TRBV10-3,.,CATRGQLNSGNTIYF,TGTGCCACAAGGGGGCAGCTCAACTCTGGAAACACCATATATTTT
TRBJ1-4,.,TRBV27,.,CASRTTPSNEKLFF,TGTGCCAGCCGAACAACGCCGTCTAATGAAAAACTGTTTTTT
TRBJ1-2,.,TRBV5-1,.,CASSLGQVDGYTF,TGCGCCAGCAGCTTGGGGCAGGTGGATGGCTACACCTTC
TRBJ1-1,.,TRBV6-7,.,CASSYHSQGWNTEAFF,TGTGCCAGCAGTTACCATTCTCAGGGTTGGAACACTGAAGCTTTCTTT
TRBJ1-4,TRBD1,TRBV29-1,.,CSAQQGATNEKLFF,TGCAGCGCCCAACAGGGGGCAACTAATGAAAAACTGTTTTTT
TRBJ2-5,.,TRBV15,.,CATSRGSPEETQYF,TGTGCCACCAGCAGAGGGAGTCCGGAAGAGACCCAGTACTTC
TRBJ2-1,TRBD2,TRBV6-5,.,CASSYDGRHYNEQFF,TGTGCCAGCAGTTACGACGGGAGGCACTACAATGAGCAGTTCTTC
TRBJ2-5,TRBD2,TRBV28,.,CASSRAGGLGETQYF,TGTGCCAGCAGTCGAGCGGGAGGGTTGGGAGAGACCCAGTACTTC
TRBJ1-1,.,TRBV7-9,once,CASSSVNTEAFF,TGTGCCAGCAGCTCAGTAAACACTGAAGCTTTCTTT
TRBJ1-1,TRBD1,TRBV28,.,CASSSGTVENTEAFF,TGTGCCAGCAGTTCCGGGACAGTTGAGAACACTGAAGCTTTCTTT